The 25 T cell receptor beta chains given below trace back to one sample, sequenced in a study of cytomegalovirus exposure and HLA in healthy donors. Assay used: immunoSEQ multiplex PCR; TCRdb lists only in-frame clones, some missing. The sample shows 90,000 to 150,000 clones, under 90% of them seen only once. Input material: PBMCs. Every receptor here comes from a woman in her twenties or thirties in good health and CMV-seronegative.

This rearrangement joins TRBV25-1 to TRBJ1-2, with D unclear. Trimming took off 4 bases at V and 0 bases at J, with 9 bases between the two ends. The CDR3 is made up of 14 amino acids. Germline CDR1 is MGHDK and CDR2 is SYGVNS. The CDR3 nucleotides are TGTGCCAGCAGTGGAGTAAATACTAACTATGGCTACACCTTC. Residues: CASSGVNTNYGYTF.

This chain joins TRBV13 and TRBJ2-2, with a tentative D call TRBD2 (5 bases). Germline assignment: CDR1 PRHDT and CDR2 FYEKMQ (reference sequence). V was cut by 1 base and J by 5 bases, with 14 bases left in between. The CDR3 loop spans 16 amino acids. CDR3 bases: TGTGCCAGCAGCTTAGCGGGGTGGACGTTAACCGGGGAGCTGTTTTTT. Translation: CASSLAGWTLTGELFF.

V usage is TRBV7-2 and J usage is TRBJ2-3, with TRBD1 as a possible D gene (5 bases). The V gene's germline CDR1 is SGHTA and CDR2 FQGNSA. Between the trimmed V and J ends, which lost 5 bases and 0 bases, there was a span of 9 bases. This CDR3 comprises 14 residues. Here the CDR3 reads CASSRQTSTDTQYF. The DNA for the CDR3 is TGTGCCAGCAGCCGACAGACCAGCACAGATACGCAGTATTTT.

The rearrangement uses TRBV11-2 and TRBJ2-7; 8 bases align to TRBD1. V gave up 6 bases and J gave up 5 bases; unmatched junction bases: 12. The CDR3 runs to 15 residues. In germline, CDR1 is SGHAT, CDR2 FQNNGV. CDR3 loop: CASRRVRGLVHEQYF. DNA for the CDR3: TGTGCCAGCAGGCGAGTCAGGGGGCTAGTCCACGAGCAGTACTTC.

V and J are TRBV6-5 and TRBJ2-7, with TRBD1 matching 7 bases. V gave up 4 bases and J gave up 7 bases; unmatched junction bases: 10. CDR1 and CDR2 from the germline V gene are MNHEY and SVGAGI. CDR3 length equals 14 residues. DNA of the CDR3: TGTGCCAGCAGTTCACTAACAGGGGTTACGGAGCAGTACTTC. It yields the protein CASSSLTGVTEQYF.

V gene TRBV7-8 combines with J gene TRBJ2-7; 11 positions match TRBD2. The V segment lost 5 bases and the J segment 2 bases; nucleotides outside the gene matches: 5. Germline V gives CDR1 SGHVS, CDR2 FQNEAQ. The length of the CDR3 is 15 residues. CDR3 protein: CASSELAGATYEQYF. CDR3 nucleotides: TGTGCCAGCAGCGAACTAGCGGGGGCAACCTACGAGCAGTACTTC. Full variable domain (outside the CDR3, taken from reference TRBV7-8 and TRBJ2-7): GAGVSQSPRYKVAKRGQDVALRCDPISGHVSLFWYQQALGQGPEFLTYFQNEAQLDKSGLPSDRFFAERPEGSVSTLKIQRTQQEDSAVYLCASSELAGATYEQYFGPGTRLTVT.

V is TRBV5-4 and J is TRBJ2-2, with 7 bases aligning to TRBD1. This CDR3 region has 16 residues. The germline V gene encodes CDR1 SGHNT and CDR2 YYREEE (reference sequence). J lost 3 bases, V lost 4 bases, and 9 bases had no gene match. CDR3 sequence: CASSLDRARHTGELFF. The CDR3 nucleotides are TGTGCCAGCAGCCTAGACAGGGCCCGTCACACCGGGGAGCTGTTTTTT.

V usage is TRBV18 and J usage is TRBJ2-2; no clear D. The CDR3 consists of 14 residues. Trimming took 1 base from V and 5 from J, leaving 8 bases between them. CDR1 KGHSH and CDR2 LQKENI come from the germline V gene. CDR3 nucleotides: TGTGCCAGCTCACCACGTTCCGCGACCGGGGAGCTGTTTTTT. Translated: CASSPRSATGELFF.

A few counts support this clone. This chain links TRBV28 with TRBJ1-2; 7 bases align to TRBD1. The junction had 6 bases not matched to a gene; V was cut back by 7 bases and J by 4 bases. The length of the CDR3 is 13 residues. From germline, CDR1 is MDHEN and CDR2 SYDVKM. The CDR3 DNA reads as TGTGCCAGCACTATGGGACAGATCTATGGCTACACCTTC. Amino acid sequence: CASTMGQIYGYTF.

On this clone: The same CDR3 can be traced to other DNA sequences in this sample. The CDR3 region has the DNA TGTGCCAGCAGCTTGGCGGTGAACACTGAAGCTTTCTTT. This gives the protein CASSLAVNTEAFF. This sequence joins TRBV5-6 and TRBJ1-1; unclear D gene. Between the trimmed V and J ends, which lost 0 bases and 0 bases, there was a span of 3 bases. CDR1 and CDR2 (germline): SGHDT, YYEEEE. CDR3 length equals 13 residues.

The V call is TRBV19, the J call TRBJ2-7, with 10 bases that match TRBD1. Trimming at V came to 6 bases and at J to 3 bases, leaving 8 bases not matched to a gene. Germline values: CDR1 LNHDA, CDR2 SQIVND (reference sequence). CDR3 length equals 15 residues. CDR3 sequence: CASSEGQGRIYEQYF. In DNA form, the CDR3 reads TGTGCCAGTAGCGAGGGACAGGGGAGAATCTACGAGCAGTACTTC. Full variable domain (missing parts from reference TRBV19 and TRBJ2-7): DGGITQSPKYLFRKEGQNVTLSCEQNLNHDAMYWYRQDPGQGLRLIYYSQIVNDFQKGDIAEGYSVSREKKESFPLTVTSAQKNPTAFYLCASSEGQGRIYEQYFGPGTRLTVT.

The chain carries TRBV18 and TRBJ1-6; weak D call: TRBD1 (6 bases). V dropped 4 bases and J dropped 6 bases, with 13 bases sitting between them. This CDR3 has 15 amino acids. Germline-derived CDR1 and CDR2 are KGHSH and LQKENI. CDR3 bases: TGTGCCAGCTCACGGACAGAGAAGATTAATTCACCCCTCCACTTT. Protein: CASSRTEKINSPLHF.

This clone was recorded only once. This chain connects TRBV9 to TRBJ2-3, with D possibly TRBD1 on 6 matching bases. Between the trimmed V and J ends, which lost 4 bases and 5 bases, there was a span of 23 bases. This CDR3 has 17 amino acids. Looked up from germline, CDR1 is SGDLS and CDR2 is YYNGEE. Here the CDR3 DNA reads TGTGCCAGCAGCTCCCTTAAGGGTAGCGCAGGGGAAGATACGCAGTATTTT. As protein: CASSSLKGSAGEDTQYF. The full variable domain, rest sourced from reference TRBV9 and TRBJ2-3, is DSGVTQTPKHLITATGQRVTLRCSPRSGDLSVYWYQQSLDQGLQFLIQYYNGEERAKGNILERFSAQQFPDLHSELNLSSLELGDSALYFCASSSLKGSAGEDTQYFGPGTRLTVL.

This chain uses TRBV2 with TRBJ2-3, with 10 bases that match TRBD2. The length of the CDR3 is 18 residues. Germline lookup yields CDR1 SNHLY and CDR2 FYNNEI. V trimming: 1 base; J trimming: 3 bases; junction bases outside the gene matches: 10. CDR3 sequence (DNA): TGTGCCAGCAGTGAAGAGGCGAGCGGGGGGGCAGGAACAGATACGCAGTATTTT. Amino acid sequence: CASSEEASGGAGTDTQYF.

V usage is TRBV11-2 and J usage is TRBJ2-3; the D gene is possibly TRBD2 (5 bases). The germline CDR1 and CDR2 sequences are SGHAT and FQNNGV. The V and J ends lost 0 bases and 8 bases respectively, with 18 bases between them. This CDR3 spans 16 amino acids. Here the CDR3 reads CASSLDRGTSSFTQYF. Written as DNA, the CDR3 is TGTGCCAGCAGCTTAGATCGGGGAACTAGTTCGTTTACGCAGTATTTT.

Concerning this clone: Different DNA sequences within this sample yield the same CDR3. The V gene is TRBV5-1, the J gene TRBJ1-1, with no clear D. V was clipped by 4 bases and J by 1 base, with 8 bases between them. The germline V gene has CDR1 SGHRS and CDR2 YFSETQ. There are 13 residues in the CDR3. The CDR3 DNA sequence: TGCGCCAGCAGCAGCGATACGAACACTGAAGCTTTCTTT. Its protein product is CASSSDTNTEAFF.

This clone was picked up a small number of times. The chain has TRBV2 and TRBJ2-5, with 11 bases lining up with TRBD2. Germline lookup yields CDR1 SNHLY and CDR2 FYNNEI. J was trimmed by 2 bases and V by 0 bases; bases with no gene match: 8. This CDR3 is built from 18 residues. This CDR3 reads CASSEARLAGGYQETQYF. The CDR3 DNA reads as TGTGCCAGCAGTGAAGCGCGGCTAGCGGGGGGTTATCAAGAGACCCAGTACTTC. The full variable domain, in which reference TRBV2 and TRBJ2-5 provide the parts outside the CDR3, is EPEVTQTPSHQVTQMGQEVILRCVPISNHLYFYWYRQILGQKVEFLVSFYNNEISEKSEIFDDQFSVERPDGSNFTLKIRSTKLEDSAMYFCASSEARLAGGYQETQYFGPGTRLLVL.

V usage is TRBV2 and J usage is TRBJ1-5; D perhaps matches TRBD1 (6 bases). The CDR3 has 16 residues. The V gene's germline CDR1 is SNHLY and CDR2 FYNNEI. V was trimmed by 8 bases and J by 2 bases, leaving 19 bases between them. CDR3 sequence: CASQSSLRTGNQPQHF. Here the CDR3 DNA reads TGTGCCAGCCAATCTTCCCTTAGGACAGGCAATCAGCCCCAGCATTTT.

The count of this clone is one. This sequence joins TRBV27 and TRBJ2-5; 8 nucleotides align to TRBD1. The CDR3 spans 14 residues. Trimming at V came to 6 bases and at J to 5 bases, leaving 8 bases not matched to a gene. Germline-derived CDR1 and CDR2 are MNHEY and SMNVEV (reference sequence). The CDR3 coding sequence is TGTGCCAGCAGACCAGGGGGCGTATGGGAGACCCAGTACTTC. This sequence encodes CASRPGGVWETQYF.

The chain couples TRBV9 to TRBJ2-3; 11 nucleotides align to TRBD2. This CDR3 contains 16 residues. Germline lookup yields CDR1 SGDLS and CDR2 YYNGEE. V dropped 0 bases and J dropped 8; count of bases not matched to a gene: 8. The CDR3 DNA reads as TGTGCCAGCAGCGTAGGGCTAGCGGGGGGACATGGTACGCAGTATTTT. Encoded protein: CASSVGLAGGHGTQYF.

The V call is TRBV5-8, the J call TRBJ1-3; 8 bases fit TRBD1. V trimming: 4 bases; J trimming: 4 bases; junction bases outside the gene matches: 10. CDR1 and CDR2 (germline): SGHTS, YDEGEE. This CDR3 contains 16 residues. CDR3 in DNA: TGTGCCAGCAGCGTCCGGGACAGGCTGCGGGGAAACACCATATATTTT. Its protein is CASSVRDRLRGNTIYF.

The V and J genes are TRBV7-8 and TRBJ2-5; TRBD2 aligns across 8 bases. Per germline, CDR1 SGHVS and CDR2 FQNEAQ. The CDR3 covers 15 residues. V trimming: 5 bases; J trimming: 5 bases; junction bases outside the gene matches: 10. The CDR3 region is CASSRGGSQWETQYF. The DNA for the CDR3 is TGTGCCAGCAGCCGGGGGGGGAGCCAATGGGAGACCCAGTACTTC.

The rearrangement joins TRBV29-1 to TRBJ2-1; 11 positions agree with TRBD1. This CDR3 has 15 residues. The germline CDR1 and CDR2 sequences are SQVTM and ANQGSEA. Unmatched junction bases numbered 17, after V lost 7 bases and J lost 12 bases. CDR3 in amino acids: CSAPGTGGGLYGQFF. The CDR3 coding sequence is TGCAGCGCTCCGGGGACAGGGGGGGGCCTTTACGGGCAGTTCTTC.

The chain links TRBV6-5 to TRBJ1-1, with a tentative D call TRBD1 (6 bases). The CDR3 is made up of 14 amino acids. CDR1 and CDR2 from the germline V gene are MNHEY and SVGAGI. Deletions cut 6 bases from V and 1 base from J, with 12 bases between. The DNA of the CDR3 is TGTGCCAGCAGGGGGGACACGAAGAACACTGAAGCTTTCTTT. This sequence encodes CASRGDTKNTEAFF.

CDR3 nucleotides: TGTGCCAGCAGCCAAGGGATGGGGGGGCCAAGCACAGATACGCAGTATTTT. Its protein product is CASSQGMGGPSTDTQYF. The rearrangement uses TRBV4-2 and TRBJ2-3, with TRBD2 as a possible D gene (7 bases). The CDR3 runs 17 residues. Germline V gene sequence: CDR1 LGHNA, CDR2 YNFKEQ. The V gene lost 1 base and the J gene lost 0 bases, with 14 bases spanning the gap.